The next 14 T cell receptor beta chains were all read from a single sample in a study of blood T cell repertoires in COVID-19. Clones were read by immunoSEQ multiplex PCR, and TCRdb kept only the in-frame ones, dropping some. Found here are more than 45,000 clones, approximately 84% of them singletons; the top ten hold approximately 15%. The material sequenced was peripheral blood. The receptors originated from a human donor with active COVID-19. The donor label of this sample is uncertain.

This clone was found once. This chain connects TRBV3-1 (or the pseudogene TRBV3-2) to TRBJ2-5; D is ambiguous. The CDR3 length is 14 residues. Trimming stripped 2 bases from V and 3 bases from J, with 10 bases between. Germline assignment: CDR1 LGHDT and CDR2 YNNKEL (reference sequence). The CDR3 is CASSQSLPEETQYF. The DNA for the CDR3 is TGTGCCAGCAGCCAATCACTGCCGGAAGAGACCCAGTACTTC.

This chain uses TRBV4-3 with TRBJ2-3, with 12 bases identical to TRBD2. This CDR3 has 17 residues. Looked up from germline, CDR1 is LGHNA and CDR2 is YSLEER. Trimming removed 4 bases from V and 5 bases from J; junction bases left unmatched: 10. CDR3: CASSPTLAGGPGDTQYF. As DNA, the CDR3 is TGCGCCAGCAGCCCCACCCTAGCGGGGGGGCCCGGAGATACGCAGTATTTT.

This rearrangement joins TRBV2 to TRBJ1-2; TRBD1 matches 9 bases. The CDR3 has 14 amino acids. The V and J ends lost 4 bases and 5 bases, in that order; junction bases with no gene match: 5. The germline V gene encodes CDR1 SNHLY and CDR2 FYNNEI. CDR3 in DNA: TGTGCCAGCAGTGTAACAGGGGGCGAGTATGGCTACACCTTC. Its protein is CASSVTGGEYGYTF.

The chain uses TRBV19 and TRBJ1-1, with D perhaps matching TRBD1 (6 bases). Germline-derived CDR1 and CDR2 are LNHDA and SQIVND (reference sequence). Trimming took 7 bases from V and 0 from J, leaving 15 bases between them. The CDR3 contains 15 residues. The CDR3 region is CASTDFDRMNTEAFF. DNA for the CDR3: TGTGCCAGTACTGATTTTGACAGGATGAACACTGAAGCTTTCTTT. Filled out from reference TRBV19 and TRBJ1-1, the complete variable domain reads DGGITQSPKYLFRKEGQNVTLSCEQNLNHDAMYWYRQDPGQGLRLIYYSQIVNDFQKGDIAEGYSVSREKKESFPLTVTSAQKNPTAFYLCASTDFDRMNTEAFFGQGTRLTVV.

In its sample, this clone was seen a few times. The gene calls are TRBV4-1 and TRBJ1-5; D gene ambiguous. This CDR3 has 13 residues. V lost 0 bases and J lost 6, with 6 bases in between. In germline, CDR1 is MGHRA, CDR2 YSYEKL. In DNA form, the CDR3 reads TGCGCCAGCAGCCAAGAGGGGAGTCAGCCCCAGCATTTT. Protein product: CASSQEGSQPQHF.

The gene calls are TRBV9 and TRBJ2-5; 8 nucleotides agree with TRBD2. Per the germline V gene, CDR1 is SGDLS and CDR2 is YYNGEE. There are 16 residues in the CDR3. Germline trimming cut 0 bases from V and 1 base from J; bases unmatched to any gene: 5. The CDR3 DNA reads TGTGCCAGCAGCGTAGGGGTTAGCGGGGCCCAAGAGACCCAGTACTTC. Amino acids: CASSVGVSGAQETQYF.

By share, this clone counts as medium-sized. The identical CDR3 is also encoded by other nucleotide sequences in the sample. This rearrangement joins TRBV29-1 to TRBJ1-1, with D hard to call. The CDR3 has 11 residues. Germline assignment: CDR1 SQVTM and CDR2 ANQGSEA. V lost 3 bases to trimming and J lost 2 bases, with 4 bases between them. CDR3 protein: CSVERNTEAFF. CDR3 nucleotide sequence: TGCAGCGTTGAGAGAAACACTGAAGCTTTCTTT.

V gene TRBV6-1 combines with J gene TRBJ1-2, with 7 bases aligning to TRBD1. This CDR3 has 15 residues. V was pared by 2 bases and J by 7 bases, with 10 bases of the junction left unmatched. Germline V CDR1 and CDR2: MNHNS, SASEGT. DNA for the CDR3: TGTGCCAGCAGTGAATACCTACAGGGGAATTTTGGCTACACCTTC. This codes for CASSEYLQGNFGYTF.

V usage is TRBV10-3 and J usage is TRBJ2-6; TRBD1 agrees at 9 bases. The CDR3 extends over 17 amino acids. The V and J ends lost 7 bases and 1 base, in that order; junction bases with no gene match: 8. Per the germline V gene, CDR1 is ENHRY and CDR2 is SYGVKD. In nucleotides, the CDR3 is TGTGCCATCACCCCGGGACAGGGTTTATCTGGGGCCAACGTCCTGACTTTC. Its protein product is CAITPGQGLSGANVLTF.

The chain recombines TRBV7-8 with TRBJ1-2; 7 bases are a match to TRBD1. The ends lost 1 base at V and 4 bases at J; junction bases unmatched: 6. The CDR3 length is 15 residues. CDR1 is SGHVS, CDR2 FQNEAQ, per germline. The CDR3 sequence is CASSLDRTGAYGYTF. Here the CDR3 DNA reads TGTGCCAGCAGCTTAGACCGGACAGGCGCCTATGGCTACACCTTC.

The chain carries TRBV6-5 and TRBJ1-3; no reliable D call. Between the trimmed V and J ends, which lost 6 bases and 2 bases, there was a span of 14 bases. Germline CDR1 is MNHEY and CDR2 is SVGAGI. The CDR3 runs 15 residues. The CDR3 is CASRGGGRAGNTIYF. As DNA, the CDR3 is TGTGCCAGCAGGGGAGGAGGGAGGGCTGGAAACACCATATATTTT.

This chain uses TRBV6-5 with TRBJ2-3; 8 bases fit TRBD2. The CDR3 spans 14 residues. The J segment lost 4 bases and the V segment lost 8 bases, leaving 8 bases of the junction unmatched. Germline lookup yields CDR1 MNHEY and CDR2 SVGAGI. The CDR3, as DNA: TGTGCCAGCTCACTAGCGGAGGAGGCAGATACGCAGTATTTT. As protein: CASSLAEEADTQYF.

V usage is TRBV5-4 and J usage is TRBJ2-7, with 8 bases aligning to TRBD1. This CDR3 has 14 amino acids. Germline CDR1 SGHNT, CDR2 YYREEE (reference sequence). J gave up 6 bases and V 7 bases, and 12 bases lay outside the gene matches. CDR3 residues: CASFDRGGSGEQYF. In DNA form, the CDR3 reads TGTGCCAGCTTCGACAGGGGTGGCTCGGGCGAGCAGTACTTC. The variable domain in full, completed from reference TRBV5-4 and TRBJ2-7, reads ETGVTQSPTHLIKTRGQQVTLRCSSQSGHNTVSWYQQALGQGPQFIFQYYREEENGRGNFPPRFSGLQFPNYSSELNVNALELDDSALYLCASFDRGGSGEQYFGPGTRLTVT.

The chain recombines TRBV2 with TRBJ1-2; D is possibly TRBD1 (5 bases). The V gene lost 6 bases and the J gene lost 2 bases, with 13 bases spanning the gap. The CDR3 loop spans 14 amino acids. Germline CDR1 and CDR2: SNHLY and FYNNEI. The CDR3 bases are TGTGCCAGCAGCAGACAGACTGAAAACTATGGCTACACCTTC. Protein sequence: CASSRQTENYGYTF.